This TCR beta chain was captured by sequencing in a study of spatial heterogeneity in lung cancer. Germline V CDR1 and CDR2: SGHDT, YYEEEE. The V gene lost 1 base and the J gene lost 9 bases, with 4 bases spanning the gap. CDR3 length: 11 residues. In this sample, this clonotype turned up many times. Time point denoted: sample taken at primary tumor resection. The donor population consisted of some 70 patients with untreated, early-stage non-small cell lung cancer. Material for sequencing was whole RNA from tumor, nontumor lung or frozen PBMC, left unsorted. On each TCR cDNA molecule, a unique molecular identifier was present. TCRdb used MiXCR to reprocess the 5' RACE reads, holding one entry per CDR3 protein. The sample gives tens of thousands of distinct CDR3 sequences, 4.5% to 7% of which show up once; 30% to 35% is in the top ten.

The chain uses TRBV5-6 and TRBJ2-2; D gene ambiguous. The receptor was derived from a male donor with early-stage non-small cell lung cancer. The specimen comprised PBMCs, sampled at surgery. The CDR3 loop is CASSLYRELFF. DNA of the CDR3: TGTGCCAGCAGCTTGTACCGGGAGCTGTTTTTT.